This T cell receptor beta chain derives from a study of response to subunit inactivated influenza vaccine. Study outcomes and limitations: There was a suggestion from the authors that each seasonal influenza vaccination recruits few new T cells.

TCRdb re-derived calls from the RT-PCR reads in MiXCR, one entry per CDR3 protein. Of about 480,000 distinct CDR3 sequences listed, about 25% are singletons. A word on this clonotype: The antigen is not known.

This CDR3 has 16 amino acids. V shed 2 bases, J shed 2 bases, and the junction held 6 bases outside the gene matches. Germline values: CDR1 MNHEY, CDR2 SVGAGI. The source is a man between 50 and 59 years old who received an inactivated influenza vaccine. The source material was CD4+ T cells sorted from PBMCs, sampled 5 days after vaccination. The rearrangement uses TRBV6-5 and TRBJ2-7; 10 bases are a match to TRBD1. CDR3 nucleotides: TGTGCCAGCAGTTACGCAGGGACAGGGGAAACCTACGAGCAGTACTTC. Translation gives CASSYAGTGETYEQYF.